This T cell receptor beta chain was observed in a study of shared clonotypes between healthy human individuals. Findings and caveats of the study: Having only a few donors restricted how much genetic and exposure-history diversity was captured. Generally, estimated richness proved larger in naive subsets than it did in memory subsets.

Libraries were prepared by immunoSEQ multiplex PCR; TCRdb keeps only in-frame clonotypes and omits some of them. Of more than 500,000 clones in the sample, 90% to 96% were seen once. To note about this clone: The antigen remains undetermined. Different DNA sequences within this sample yield the same CDR3.

Sequencing was done on a sample of naive CD4+ T cells sorted from blood. Noted subset: CD45RA+ positively selected. This TCR was sampled from a woman aged 25 to 45 in good health.

CDR3 in DNA: TGTGCCAGCAGTTCCCAACTAGCGGGTGTGCACGAGCAGTACTTC. It encodes CASSSQLAGVHEQYF. The chain has TRBV27 and TRBJ2-7; 9 nucleotides match TRBD2. The J segment lost 5 bases and the V segment lost 4 bases, leaving 9 bases of the junction unmatched. CDR1 is MNHEY, CDR2 SMNVEV, per germline (reference sequence). The length of the CDR3 is 15 residues.